These T cell receptor beta chains were read from a single sample in a study of T cell responses to AZD1222 COVID-19 vaccine. TCRdb keeps only in-frame clones here, not all; method: immunoSEQ multiplex PCR. The profile covers 150,000 to 200,000 clones, with approximately 93% appearing a single time and about 4.2% taken by the ten largest. Sequences were derived from peripheral blood, sampled on day 0 of AZD1222 vaccination. These receptors were obtained from an adult in good health. Both conserved end residues are part of each CDR3. Fields, in order: D gene, clone size, J gene, V gene, CDR3 DNA, CDR3 protein. A D gene is named only where the DNA matches it firmly. Not every row has a clone size; where given, it reads once, few, many or a size class.

TRBD1	NA	TRBJ2-1	TRBV9	TGTGCCAGCAGCGGGGGACAGCACTACAATGAGCAGTTCTTC	CASSGGQHYNEQFF
NA	NA	TRBJ2-1	TRBV7-6	TGTGCCAGCGGTATACGGAGCTCCTACAATGAGCAGTTCTTC	CASGIRSSYNEQFF
NA	NA	TRBJ1-2	TRBV27	TGTGCCAGCAGTTTATCGAAATCGAGGGGTAGTAACTATGGCTACACCTTC	CASSLSKSRGSNYGYTF
TRBD1	NA	TRBJ1-1	TRBV4-1	TGCGCCAGCAGCCAAGTCGGACAGGGTAGGACTGAAGCTTTCTTT	CASSQVGQGRTEAFF
TRBD1	NA	TRBJ1-2	TRBV3-1/TRBV3-2	TGTGCCAGCAGCCAAGAAGACAGGGGGCATTATGGCTACACCTTC	CASSQEDRGHYGYTF
TRBD1	NA	TRBJ1-2	TRBV27	TGTGCCAGCAGTTACCTGGGACAGGGGTATGGCTACACCTTC	CASSYLGQGYGYTF
NA	NA	TRBJ1-2	TRBV27	TGTGCCAGCAGTTCGTTGAGGGGACCAAAAGCTAACTATGGCTACACCTTC	CASSSLRGPKANYGYTF
TRBD1	NA	TRBJ1-5	TRBV19	TGTGCCAGTAGTAAGACGACAGGGGCGAATCAGCCCCAGCATTTT	CASSKTTGANQPQHF
TRBD2	NA	TRBJ2-1	TRBV14	TGTGCCAGCAGCCAAGTGAGCGGGAGGGCCTTTAGTAATGAGCAGTTCTTC	CASSQVSGRAFSNEQFF
NA	NA	TRBJ1-2	TRBV20-1	TGCAGTGCTAGTTTCTCTTTCGATGGCTACACCTTC	CSASFSFDGYTF
NA	NA	TRBJ1-2	TRBV4-1	TGCGCCAGCAGCCAAGCAAGTATTTCAGACTATGGCTACACCTTC	CASSQASISDYGYTF
NA	NA	TRBJ2-1	TRBV6-5	TGTGCCAGCAGTTTCCCAGGAGAGTCTGACGAGCAGTTCTTC	CASSFPGESDEQFF
NA	NA	TRBJ1-5	TRBV19	TGTGCCAGTTCTACCACCGGGACACCCGCGGGGCAGCCCCAGCATTTT	CASSTTGTPAGQPQHF
NA	once	TRBJ1-3	TRBV6-5	TGTGCCAGCAGTTACGACTCTGGAAACACCATATATTTT	CASSYDSGNTIYF
NA	NA	TRBJ1-4	TRBV28	TGTGCCAGCAGTACGTCCGGGGCCGGGAGCGAAAAACTGTTTTTT	CASSTSGAGSEKLFF
NA	NA	TRBJ1-2	TRBV12-3/TRBV12-4	TGTGCCAGCAGTTTGGTCTCCTATGGCTACACCTTC	CASSLVSYGYTF
NA	NA	TRBJ2-7	TRBV7-9	TGTGCCAGCAGCCCCCGCGGGGTCCCCTACGAGCAGTACTTC	CASSPRGVPYEQYF
NA	NA	TRBJ1-2	TRBV2	TGTGCCAGCAGCGCCACCCGGGGGGACTATGGCTACACCTTC	CASSATRGDYGYTF
NA	NA	TRBJ1-2	TRBV5-6	TGTGCCAGCAGCTTGTTGTTGGTTGGCTACACCTTC	CASSLLLVGYTF
NA	NA	TRBJ2-1	TRBV7-9	TGTGCCAGCAGCTTTGTTGGAGGGAGAAATGAGCAGTTCTTC	CASSFVGGRNEQFF
NA	NA	TRBJ2-2	TRBV19	TGTGCCAGTAGTCGGACTTTGACGAACACCGGGGAGCTGTTTTTT	CASSRTLTNTGELFF
NA	NA	TRBJ1-1	TRBV27	TGTGCCACCTTAGGAGGGTCTGAAGCTTTCTTT	CATLGGSEAFF
NA	NA	TRBJ2-7	TRBV5-4	TGTGCCAGCAGCTTGGCAATCGGGAGTTACGAGCAGTACTTC	CASSLAIGSYEQYF
TRBD1	NA	TRBJ2-3	TRBV5-1	TGCGCCAGCAGCCAAGCGGGACAGGGCGCAGATACGCAGTATTTT	CASSQAGQGADTQYF